Following are 16 T cell receptor beta chains from one sample sequenced in a study of cytomegalovirus exposure and HLA in healthy donors. PCR was performed using 60 Vbeta and 13 Jbeta primers. Profiled with immunoSEQ multiplex PCR; TCRdb holds only in-frame clones, not every one. The sample consists of 90,000 to 150,000 clones, 73% of them appearing once. Source material: PBMCs. The source is a woman aged 40 to 50 in good health and CMV-seronegative.

The gene calls are TRBV2 and TRBJ1-6; TRBD1 is a possible D gene (5 bases). Germline loops: CDR1 SNHLY, CDR2 FYNNEI. Deletions cut 8 bases from V and 14 bases from J, with 16 bases between. There are 12 residues in the CDR3. CDR3 nucleotide sequence: TGTGCCAGCGACAGTTCCGGTGAGGCCCTCCACTTT. The encoded protein is CASDSSGEALHF.

This rearrangement joins TRBV7-8 to TRBJ1-5; D is possibly TRBD1 (6 bases). The CDR3 spans 14 residues. V was trimmed by 5 bases and J by 1 base, leaving 9 bases between them. Germline V gene sequence: CDR1 SGHVS, CDR2 FQNEAQ. CDR3 DNA sequence: TGTGCCAGCAGCCAGGACAGAAGCAATCAGCCCCAGCATTTT. This encodes CASSQDRSNQPQHF.

The chain employs TRBV28 and TRBJ2-4; the match to TRBD2 covers 9 bases. Germline V gene data show CDR1 as MDHEN and CDR2 as SYDVKM. V lost 5 bases, J lost 2 bases, and 7 bases stayed unmatched. CDR3 size: 16 residues. The CDR3 sequence: CASSAPGLASKNIQYF. CDR3 DNA sequence: TGTGCCAGCAGTGCGCCGGGACTAGCCTCCAAAAACATTCAGTACTTC.

J is TRBJ2-3 and V is TRBV9, with D possibly matching TRBD1 (6 bases). The CDR3 consists of 15 residues. The germline gives CDR1 SGDLS, CDR2 YYNGEE. V lost 0 bases to trimming and J lost 1 base, with 9 bases between them. For the CDR3, the DNA is TGTGCCAGCAGCGTAGGAGAGGGGGGCACAGATACGCAGTATTTT. Its translation is CASSVGEGGTDTQYF.

The chain carries TRBV11-2 and TRBJ2-7, with a weak D call TRBD1 (6 bases). Trimming shortened V by 5 bases and J by 2 bases, and 10 bases separated the two germline ends. This CDR3 region has 13 residues. Germline loops: CDR1 SGHAT, CDR2 FQNNGV. Written as DNA, the CDR3 is TGTGCCAGCAGCCCGGGACAACCCTACGAGCAGTACTTC. Translating gives CASSPGQPYEQYF. Together with reference TRBV11-2 and TRBJ2-7, the CDR3 gives the full variable domain: EAGVAQSPRYKIIEKRQSVAFWCNPISGHATLYWYQQILGQGPKLLIQFQNNGVVDDSQLPKDRFSAERLKGVDSTLKIQPAKLEDSAVYLCASSPGQPYEQYFGPGTRLTVT.

This sequence joins TRBV30 and TRBJ2-1, with TRBD2 matching 9 bases. The trim removed 1 base at V and 6 bases at J, leaving 7 bases unmatched. This CDR3 has 15 residues. Germline V gives CDR1 GTSNPN, CDR2 SVGIG (reference sequence). Here the CDR3 DNA reads TGTGCCTGGAGTGCCCTTAGCGGGAGTCTCAATGAGCAGTTCTTC. Protein product: CAWSALSGSLNEQFF. Full variable domain (rest looked up from reference TRBV30 and TRBJ2-1): SQTIHQWPATLVQPVGSPLSLECTVEGTSNPNLYWYRQAAGRGLQLLFYSVGIGQISSEVPQNLSASRPQDRQFILSSKKLLLSDSGFYLCAWSALSGSLNEQFFGPGTRLTVL.

The CDR3 spells CASSLDSGGGSNQPQHF. CDR3 sequence (DNA): TGTGCCAGCAGCTTAGATTCGGGGGGGGGTAGCAATCAGCCCCAGCATTTT. The chain recombines TRBV11-2 with TRBJ1-5, with a weak D call TRBD1 (5 bases). With 0 bases removed from V and 0 bases from J, the gap between germline ends came to 12 bases. Germline values: CDR1 SGHAT, CDR2 FQNNGV. The CDR3 contains 17 residues.

CDR3 amino acids: CASSYRGQVPPPLHF. CDR3 DNA sequence: TGTGCCAGCAGTTACAGGGGACAGGTCCCTCCCCCCCTCCACTTT. This sequence joins TRBV6-6 and TRBJ1-6; 8 bases are shared with TRBD1. The CDR3 contains 15 residues. The junction had 10 bases not matched to a gene; V was cut back by 2 bases and J by 13 bases. From germline, CDR1 is MNHNY and CDR2 SVGAGI (reference sequence).

The rearrangement uses TRBV6-1 and TRBJ1-1, with D possibly TRBD1 on 5 matching bases. Trimming shortened V by 7 bases and J by 0 bases, and 15 bases separated the two germline ends. The CDR3 extends over 15 amino acids. The germline gives CDR1 MNHNS, CDR2 SASEGT. DNA of the CDR3: TGTGCCAGCACCACCCTGTGGGGGGTGAACACTGAAGCTTTCTTT. Its protein product is CASTTLWGVNTEAFF.

The genes are TRBV9 and TRBJ2-3; the match to TRBD2 covers 7 bases. Germline CDR1 and CDR2: SGDLS and YYNGEE. V lost 6 bases to trimming and J lost 3 bases; unmatched junction nucleotides: 10. The CDR3 has 15 amino acids. DNA of the CDR3: TGTGCCAGCAAAGCGATGGGAGGGACTACAGATACGCAGTATTTT. Encoded protein: CASKAMGGTTDTQYF.

V gene TRBV16 combines with J gene TRBJ1-4, with 9 positions matching TRBD1. Germline CDR1 KGHSY, CDR2 FQNENV. The V and J ends lost 0 bases and 7 bases, in that order; junction bases with no gene match: 6. CDR3 size: 16 residues. CDR3 nucleotide sequence: TGTGCCAGCAGCCAATCGACGACAGGGGGAACTGAAAAACTGTTTTTT. Amino acids: CASSQSTTGGTEKLFF.

This clone was recorded a few times. CDR3 amino acids: CASSPGLALPGELFF. CDR3 DNA: TGTGCCAGCAGCCCGGGACTAGCGCTCCCCGGGGAGCTGTTTTTT. This chain links TRBV5-4 with TRBJ2-2, with 10 bases matching TRBD2. The CDR3 length is 15 residues. The ends lost 4 bases at V and 6 bases at J; junction bases unmatched: 6. Germline V CDR1 and CDR2: SGHNT, YYREEE (reference sequence).

This chain uses TRBV19 with TRBJ2-1, with TRBD2 matching over 13 bases. Looked up from germline, CDR1 is LNHDA and CDR2 is SQIVND (reference sequence). The CDR3 extends over 15 amino acids. After removal of 3 bases from V and 5 bases from J, the junction contained 1 base not matched to a gene. CDR3 nucleotide sequence: TGTGCCAGTAGTATTGGACTAGCGGGGGACAATGAGCAGTTCTTC. Its protein product is CASSIGLAGDNEQFF.

The rearrangement links TRBV7-9 to TRBJ2-1; 7 nucleotides agree with TRBD1. V was clipped by 0 bases and J by 8 bases; unmatched bases: 7. From germline, CDR1 is SEHNR and CDR2 FQNEAQ (reference sequence). The CDR3 runs to 15 residues. The CDR3 DNA sequence: TGTGCCAGCAGCTTAGCCCTGACAGGGTCGGATGAGCAGTTCTTC. Amino acids: CASSLALTGSDEQFF.

Only a few counts were recorded for this clone. This chain connects TRBV19 to TRBJ1-5, with D hard to call. Germline V lookup: CDR1 LNHDA, CDR2 SQIVND (reference sequence). V was clipped by 3 bases and J by 3 bases, with 6 bases between them. The CDR3 spans 13 residues. The CDR3 coding sequence is TGTGCCAGTAGTATCCAGGCCAATCAGCCCCAGCATTTT. Translation gives CASSIQANQPQHF.

This chain connects TRBV5-5 to TRBJ1-1; D unresolved. The CDR3 loop spans 14 amino acids. Germline CDR1 and CDR2: SGHKS and YYEKEE (reference sequence). Trimming cost V 2 bases and J 4 bases, with 12 bases left between them. The CDR3, as DNA: TGTGCCAGCAGCTTAGCTTATAGTGGCACTGAAGCTTTCTTT. It codes for CASSLAYSGTEAFF. Full variable domain (missing parts from reference TRBV5-5 and TRBJ1-1): DAGVTQSPTHLIKTRGQQVTLRCSPISGHKSVSWYQQVLGQGPQFIFQYYEKEERGRGNFPDRFSARQFPNYSSELNVNALLLGDSALYLCASSLAYSGTEAFFGQGTRLTVV.